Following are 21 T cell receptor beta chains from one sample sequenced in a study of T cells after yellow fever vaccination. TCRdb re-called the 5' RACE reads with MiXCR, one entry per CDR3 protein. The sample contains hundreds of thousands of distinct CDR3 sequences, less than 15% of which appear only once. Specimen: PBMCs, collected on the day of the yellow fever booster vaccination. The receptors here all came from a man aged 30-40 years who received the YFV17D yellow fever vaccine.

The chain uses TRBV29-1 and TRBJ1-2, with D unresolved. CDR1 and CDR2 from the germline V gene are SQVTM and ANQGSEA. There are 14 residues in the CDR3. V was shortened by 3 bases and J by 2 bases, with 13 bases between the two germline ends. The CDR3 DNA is TGCAGCGTTGACCCCTCGGCAGCCAACTATGGCTACACCTTC. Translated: CSVDPSAANYGYTF.

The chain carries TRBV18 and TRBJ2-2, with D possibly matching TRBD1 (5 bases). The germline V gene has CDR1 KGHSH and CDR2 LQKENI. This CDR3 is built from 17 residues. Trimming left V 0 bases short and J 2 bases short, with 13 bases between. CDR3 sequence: CASSPPGRRPNTGELFF. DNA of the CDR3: TGTGCCAGCTCACCACCGGGGCGCCGTCCAAACACCGGGGAGCTGTTTTTT.

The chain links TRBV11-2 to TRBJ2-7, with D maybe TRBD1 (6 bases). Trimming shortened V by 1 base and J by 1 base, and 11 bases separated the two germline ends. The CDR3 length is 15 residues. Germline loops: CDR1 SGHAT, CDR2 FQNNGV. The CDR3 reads CASSLARTESYEQYF. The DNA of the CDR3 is TGTGCCAGCAGCTTAGCGCGGACAGAATCCTACGAGCAGTACTTC.

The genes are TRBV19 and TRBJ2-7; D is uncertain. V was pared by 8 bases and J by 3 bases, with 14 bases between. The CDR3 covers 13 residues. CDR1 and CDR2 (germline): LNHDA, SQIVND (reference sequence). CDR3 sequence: CASWRWHYYEQYF. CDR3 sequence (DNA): TGTGCCAGTTGGCGGTGGCATTACTACGAGCAGTACTTC.

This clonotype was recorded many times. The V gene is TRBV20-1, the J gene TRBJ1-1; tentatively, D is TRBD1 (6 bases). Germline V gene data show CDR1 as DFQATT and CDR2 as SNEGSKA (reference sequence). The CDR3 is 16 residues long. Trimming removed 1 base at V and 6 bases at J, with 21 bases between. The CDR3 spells CSARAPPGRGFSEAFF. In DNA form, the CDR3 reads TGCAGTGCTAGAGCCCCCCCGGGGAGGGGGTTCTCTGAAGCTTTCTTT.

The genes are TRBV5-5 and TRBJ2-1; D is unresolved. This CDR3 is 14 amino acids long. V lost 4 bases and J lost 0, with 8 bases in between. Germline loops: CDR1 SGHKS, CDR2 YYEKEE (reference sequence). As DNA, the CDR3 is TGTGCCAGCAGCCATCCTAGCTCCTACAATGAGCAGTTCTTC. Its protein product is CASSHPSSYNEQFF.

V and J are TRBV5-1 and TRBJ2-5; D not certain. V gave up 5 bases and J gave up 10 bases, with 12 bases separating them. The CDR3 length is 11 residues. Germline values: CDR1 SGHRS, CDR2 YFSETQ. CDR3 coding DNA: TGCGCCAGCAGGTCGGAAACACACCAGTACTTC. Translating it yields CASRSETHQYF. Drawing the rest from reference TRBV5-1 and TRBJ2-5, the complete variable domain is KAGVTQTPRYLIKTRGQQVTLSCSPISGHRSVSWYQQTPGQGLQFLFEYFSETQRNKGNFPGRFSGRQFSNSRSEMNVSTLELGDSALYLCASRSETHQYFGPGTRLLVL.

CDR3 in DNA: TGTGCCAGCAGCTTAGGACCCGGGACTAGCGGGCCCGGGGAGCTGTTTTTT. Amino acids: CASSLGPGTSGPGELFF. The chain couples TRBV7-2 to TRBJ2-2, with 12 bases that match TRBD2. This CDR3 has 17 amino acids. The germline gives CDR1 SGHTA, CDR2 FQGNSA. After removal of 1 base from V and 6 bases from J, the junction contained 6 bases not matched to a gene.

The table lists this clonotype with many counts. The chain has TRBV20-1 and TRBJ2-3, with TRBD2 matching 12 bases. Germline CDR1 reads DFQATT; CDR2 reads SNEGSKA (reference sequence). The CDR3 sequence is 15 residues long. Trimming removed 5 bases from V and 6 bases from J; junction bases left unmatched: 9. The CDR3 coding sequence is TGCAGTGCTTCGCGACTAGCGGGAGTAGGGGATACGCAGTATTTT. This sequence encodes CSASRLAGVGDTQYF.

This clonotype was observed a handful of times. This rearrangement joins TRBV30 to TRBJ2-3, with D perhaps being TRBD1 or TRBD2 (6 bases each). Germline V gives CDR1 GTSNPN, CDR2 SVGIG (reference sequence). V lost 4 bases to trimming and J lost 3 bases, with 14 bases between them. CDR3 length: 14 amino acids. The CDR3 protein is CAWKQGRGTDTQYF. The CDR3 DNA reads TGTGCCTGGAAACAGGGTCGGGGGACAGATACGCAGTATTTT.

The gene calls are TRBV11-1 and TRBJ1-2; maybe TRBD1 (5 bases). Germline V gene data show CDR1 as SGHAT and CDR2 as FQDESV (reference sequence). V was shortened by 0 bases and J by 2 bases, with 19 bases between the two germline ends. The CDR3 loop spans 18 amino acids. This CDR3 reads CASSLAKPMDPGNYGYTF. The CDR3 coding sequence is TGTGCCAGCAGCTTAGCGAAACCTATGGATCCAGGGAACTATGGCTACACCTTC.

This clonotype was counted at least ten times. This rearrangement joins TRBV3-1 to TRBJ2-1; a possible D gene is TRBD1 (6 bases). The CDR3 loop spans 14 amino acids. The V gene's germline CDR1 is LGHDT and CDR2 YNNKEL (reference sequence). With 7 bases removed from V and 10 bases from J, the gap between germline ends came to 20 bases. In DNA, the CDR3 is TGTGCCAGCACCAAGGACAGAATCAGGCGGGAGCAGTTCTTC. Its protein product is CASTKDRIRREQFF.

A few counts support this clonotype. CDR3 region: CATSRNRDRKDTQYF. The CDR3 DNA sequence: TGTGCCACCAGCAGAAACCGGGATCGAAAGGATACGCAGTATTTT. The chain uses TRBV15 and TRBJ2-3, with a tentative D call TRBD2 (5 bases). V lost 2 bases and J 6 bases, leaving 15 bases between the germline ends. Germline-derived CDR1 and CDR2 are LNHNV and YYDKDF (reference sequence). The CDR3 covers 15 residues.

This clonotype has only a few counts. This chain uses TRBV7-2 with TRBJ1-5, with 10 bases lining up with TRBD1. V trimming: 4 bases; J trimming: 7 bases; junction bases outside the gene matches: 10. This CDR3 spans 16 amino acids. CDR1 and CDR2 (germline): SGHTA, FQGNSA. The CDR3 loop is CASSSQRTGGSQPQHF. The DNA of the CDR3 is TGTGCCAGCAGCTCCCAGCGGACAGGGGGATCACAGCCCCAGCATTTT.

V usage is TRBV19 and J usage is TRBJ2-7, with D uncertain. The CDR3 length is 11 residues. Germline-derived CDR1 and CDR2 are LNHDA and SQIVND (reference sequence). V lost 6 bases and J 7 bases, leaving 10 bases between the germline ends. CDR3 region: CASSDLREQYF. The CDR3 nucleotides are TGTGCCAGTAGCGACCTCCGGGAGCAGTACTTC.

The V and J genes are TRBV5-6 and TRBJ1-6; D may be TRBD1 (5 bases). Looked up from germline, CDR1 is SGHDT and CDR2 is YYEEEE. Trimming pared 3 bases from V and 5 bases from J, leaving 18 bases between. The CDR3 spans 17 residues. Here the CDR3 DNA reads TGTGCCAGCAGCTCGACTAGGTCCGGGGGAAATAATTCACCCCTCCACTTT. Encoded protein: CASSSTRSGGNNSPLHF.

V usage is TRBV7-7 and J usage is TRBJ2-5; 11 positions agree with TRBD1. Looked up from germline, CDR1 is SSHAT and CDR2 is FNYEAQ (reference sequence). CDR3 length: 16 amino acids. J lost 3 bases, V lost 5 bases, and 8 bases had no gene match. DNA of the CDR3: TGTGCCAGCAGCCCCACGGGGACAGGGGGTAAAGAGACCCAGTACTTC. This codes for CASSPTGTGGKETQYF.

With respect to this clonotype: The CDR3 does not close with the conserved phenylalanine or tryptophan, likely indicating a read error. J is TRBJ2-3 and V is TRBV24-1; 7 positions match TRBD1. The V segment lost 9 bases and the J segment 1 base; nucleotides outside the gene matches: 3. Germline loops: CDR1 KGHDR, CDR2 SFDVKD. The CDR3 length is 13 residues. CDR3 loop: CATGTDGTDTQYL. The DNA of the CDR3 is TGTGCCACCGGGACAGACGGCACAGATACGCAGTATTTA.

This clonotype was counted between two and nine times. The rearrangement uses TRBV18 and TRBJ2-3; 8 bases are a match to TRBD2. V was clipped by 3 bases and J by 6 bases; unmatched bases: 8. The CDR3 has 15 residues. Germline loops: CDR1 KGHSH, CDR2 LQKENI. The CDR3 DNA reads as TGTGCCAGCTCACCGAGGACTAGCCGAACGGATACGCAGTATTTT. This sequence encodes CASSPRTSRTDTQYF.

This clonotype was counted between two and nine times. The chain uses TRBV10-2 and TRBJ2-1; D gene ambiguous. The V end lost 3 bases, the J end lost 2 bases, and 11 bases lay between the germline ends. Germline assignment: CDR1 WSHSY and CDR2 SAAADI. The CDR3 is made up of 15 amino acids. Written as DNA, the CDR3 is TGCGCCAGCAGTGATACAGCCGAGCCCTACAATGAGCAGTTCTTC. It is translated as CASSDTAEPYNEQFF.

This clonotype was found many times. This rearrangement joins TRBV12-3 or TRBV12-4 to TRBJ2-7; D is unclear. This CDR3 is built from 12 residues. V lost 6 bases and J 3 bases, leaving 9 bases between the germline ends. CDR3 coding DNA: TGTGCCAGCAGCTTTGGTGGCTACGAGCAGTACTTC. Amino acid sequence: CASSFGGYEQYF.